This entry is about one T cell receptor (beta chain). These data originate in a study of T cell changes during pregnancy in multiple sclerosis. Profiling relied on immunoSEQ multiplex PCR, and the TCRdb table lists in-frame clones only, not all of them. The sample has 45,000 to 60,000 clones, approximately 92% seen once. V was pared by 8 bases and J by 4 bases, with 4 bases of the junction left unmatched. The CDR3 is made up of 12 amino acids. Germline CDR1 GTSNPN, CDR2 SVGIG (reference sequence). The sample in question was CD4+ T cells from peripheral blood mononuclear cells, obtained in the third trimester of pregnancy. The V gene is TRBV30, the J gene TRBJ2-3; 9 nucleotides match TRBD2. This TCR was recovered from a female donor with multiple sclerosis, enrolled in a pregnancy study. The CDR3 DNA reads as TGTGCCGGGGGACTAGCAGCAGATACGCAGTATTTT. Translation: CAGGLAADTQYF.